Sequencing of this T cell receptor (beta chain) was carried out in a study of cytomegalovirus exposure and HLA in healthy donors listed by TCRdb under 2017. Background for the entire study: In an earlier analysis of several hundred of the donors, 276 Gb of sequence data and 100 million or so unique TCR beta sequences from roughly 200 million T cells were reported. Both class I and class II loci were covered by HLA typing, at four-digit resolution. High-throughput TCR immunosequencing, statistical association of individual TCRs with disease status, and machine learning were combined to predict cytomegalovirus infection status. An early release covering some 640 HLA-typed donors comprised about 300 gigabases of sequencing data and tens of millions of unique TCR sequences. The study used immunosequencing to profile the T cell repertoires of under 700 subjects and linked those repertoires to cytomegalovirus serostatus. Of the roughly 400 genotyped donors, 75% to 85% were placed in the genetic ancestry cluster associated with self-reported Caucasian donors. The number of typed donors differed by locus: about 620-630 for A, B, C, DRB1 and DQB1; 500 to 550 for DQA1; 606 for DPA1; and 400 to 480 for DPB1. In addition to the first cohort of hundreds of subjects, a separate validation cohort of 120 different subjects was used. A later genetic analysis used genome-wide SNP genotypes for about 60% of the roughly 700 donors, treating that subset as a discovery cohort. Alongside the repertoire data, information on donor age, sex, ethnicity and CMV serostatus was compiled. Across around 400 genotyped donors of the cohort, an average of about 200,000 unique TCR beta nucleotide sequences per donor were sequenced, and roughly 20% of those sequences were non-productive. An earlier analysis of 587 of the donors used high-throughput TCR beta sequencing to judge whether each TCR beta V gene segment behaved as functional or pseudogenic. A later analysis re-examined previously published TCR beta repertoires from several hundred donors and added high-resolution HLA genotyping to investigate patterns of TCR occurrence. Several DR-DQ haplotypes were handled as single units for association and clustering because linkage in the cohort was strong. Every discovery cohort repertoire had been produced on one sequencing platform. The study aimed to test whether cataloging public T cell receptors could reveal signatures of past pathogen exposure. The later analysis used no new phenotypic data to find candidate immune exposures, relying instead on TCR beta sequences and their occurrence across donors.

Paper-wide results and their limitations: Because some donors lacked HLA typing at each locus, the association tests relied only on the typed subset. When HLA alleles, especially DR and DQ, strongly co-occurred, attributing TCR associations to individual alleles was difficult. A further reported finding was that TCR beta sequences accurately predicted the HLA-A and HLA-B alleles for most subjects in the first cohort. In both the original and validation cohorts, the classifier was reported to diagnose cytomegalovirus status with high specificity and sensitivity. The sequencing pipeline was judged likely to have produced a cluster of highly shared sequence variants as a technical artifact. A later analysis associated approximately 17,000 TCR beta sequences with specific HLA alleles at a false discovery rate of 0.05. Immune exposure information for the cohort was limited to CMV serostatus. A total of fewer than 200 TCR beta chains were listed by the study as associated with cytomegalovirus. In a later analysis, several top co-occurrence clusters were reported to appear linked to parvovirus B19, influenza, CMV and Epstein-Barr virus. Sequencing depth was assumed to be roughly uniform across donors in the presence/absence analyses, though that assumption may not hold. In a later genetic analysis, a missense DCLRE1C variant was associated with V-gene and J-gene trimming of TCR beta chains, and the association was replicated in an independent cohort. Some IMGT-functional V segments, including TRBV6-2 and TRBV6-3, could not be told apart with the 87-base-pair reads, so those segments were excluded. In an earlier analysis of approximately 590 of the donors, most TCR beta V segments appeared in productive rearrangements about 90% or about 30% of the time, broadly matching IMGT annotations. In a later genetic analysis, fewer N-insertions in productive TCRs were reported among donors in an Asian-associated ancestry cluster than the 666-donor mean. According to a later analysis, TCR association rates differed among HLA loci, with DRB1 alleles showing the most associated TCRs and HLA-C alleles showing the fewest. Correlated functional status among segregating V segments might reflect linkage disequilibrium, but an unknown experimental factor could not be ruled out. According to a later analysis, most CMV-associated TCR beta chains appeared to be HLA-restricted, and the HLA associations seemed to be driven largely by CMV exposure. In a later analysis, HLA-associated TCR beta chains showed more clonal expansion and lower generation probabilities than non-associated chains that were equally common. It was suggested by the authors that the approach could potentially be generalized to other disease states and immunological phenotypes. About 15 rarely observed V segments, including chromosome 9 orphons, were excluded from the earlier analysis of a few hundred of the donors because counts were too low. In vitro tests confirmed that a few of the cytomegalovirus-associated TCR beta chains recognize cytomegalovirus antigens. Most TCR sequences were seen in very few donors, while some public TCRs were found in many individuals. The cohort was sequenced for TCR beta chains only, and without alpha or paired-chain data the features that could be detected were limited.

The library was made by the immunoSEQ multiplex PCR assay. For the multiplex PCR, a mixture combining 60 forward primers for TCR Vbeta segments and 13 reverse primers for TCR Jbeta segments was used. A multiplex PCR assay on genomic DNA amplified the CDR3 region of rearranged TCR beta genes. The amplified TCR beta libraries were sequenced on the Illumina HiSeq System as 87-base-pair reads. The study's processing was this. Across the roughly 700 repertoires, a later analysis counted roughly 77 million unique TCR beta chains, approximately 10 million of which were shared by at least two donors. Raw reads were error-corrected and collapsed into unique sequences with a nearest-neighbor algorithm that merged closely related sequences to remove PCR and sequencing errors. Alignment of CDR3 sequences to IMGT reference sequences was used to assign V, D and J gene segments. For a sequence to be retained, a match of at least six nucleotides to both a V gene segment and a J gene segment was required. Rearrangements were classified as productive when the CDR3 lacked stop codons and remained in frame with V and J, and all other rearrangements were classified as non-productive. CDR3 was defined by IMGT convention, running from the second conserved V-encoded cysteine to the conserved J-encoded phenylalanine. The earlier analysis of a few hundred of the donors excluded any sequence lacking an unambiguous match to a single V gene segment. An earlier analysis of a few hundred of the donors called V segments functional above 56.7% productive rearrangements and segregating when the between-donor standard deviation exceeded 5%. A statistical classification framework was built for diagnosing cytomegalovirus status from the catalog of TCR beta chain sequences. In a later analysis, TCR nucleotide sequences were compared against IMGT/GENE-DB human TR gene sequences so that V and J genes could be assigned. Using the TCRdist pipeline, a later analysis assigned CDR3 sequences along with most-parsimonious VDJ recombination scenarios. In a later analysis, each TCR beta chain was defined by its CDR3 amino acid sequence together with its V-gene family, and reads lacking a unique V-gene family were excluded. As a way to deal with suspected cross-contamination and a sequencing artifact, a later analysis dropped more than 500 nucleotide sequences that were highly shared and had low generation probability. In a later analysis, a clonal expansion index was calculated for each public chain from normalized within-repertoire ranks of inferred template counts. In a later analysis, generation probabilities were computed with a VDJ recombination model fitted to out-of-frame rearrangements, and the resulting probabilities were checked against IGoR. A later analysis scored TCR-TCR, TCR-HLA and TCR-CMV co-occurrence with hypergeometric tests, applying a repertoire-size bias correction to TCR pairs. To estimate false discovery rates, a later analysis permuted the HLA or CMV assignments 20 times. A later analysis grouped co-occurring TCRs with DBSCAN, adding TCRdist sequence similarity when clustering within HLA-allele-positive subsets. Repertoires with fewer than 30,000 or more than 120,000 public chains were left out of co-occurrence clustering, as were five repertoires with anomalous nucleotide sharing. This is the immuneACCESS table as TCRdb keeps it, with only in-frame sequences that have V and J called. A part of the clones is gone; compared with another copy, unresolved V genes explain less than half, and the rest is unexplained. The V and J calls and clone size were taken over from that table, and D and trimming were inferred from the DNA. For this sample the table gives 90,000 to 150,000 clones, of which 70% to 80% were detected only once. Less than 5.5% of the sample rests with the top ten.

The cohort comprised 550 to 700 healthy bone marrow donors. At the time of sampling, all cohort members were nominally healthy, though unrecorded immune exposures were likely present. The donor tested CMV seropositive, placing the donor among the approximately 310 seropositive members of the cohort. Every donor gave a peripheral blood sample, and the peripheral blood mononuclear cells from that sample were used for TCR beta sequencing. The Qiagen DNeasy Blood Extraction Kit was used to extract genomic DNA from the blood cell samples. Unmatched junction bases come to 5, with V trimmed by 6 bases and J by 10 bases. From the cysteine through the phenylalanine, the CDR3 covers 12 amino acids. The only DNA kept is the CDR3, 36 bases in frame from the first base. Reading the germline V gene (reference sequence) gives CDR1 GTSNPN and CDR2 SVGIG. A word on this clone: Its recognized antigen is unknown. Per-base qualities were not stored, and no clone one base away is much larger.

Here the chain combines TRBV30 and TRBJ2-1, with 11 bases in between that match TRBD2. The origin of this receptor is a man aged 45-65 years in good health and CMV-seropositive. Source material: PBMCs. The nucleotides are TGTGCCTGTACTAGCGGGAGTTCGGAGCAGTTCTTC. It translates to CACTSGSSEQFF. Full variable domain (CDR3 extended with the reference TRBV30 and TRBJ2-1 proteins): SQTIHQWPATLVQPVGSPLSLECTVEGTSNPNLYWYRQAAGRGLQLLFYSVGIGQISSEVPQNLSASRPQDRQFILSSKKLLLSDSGFYLCACTSGSSEQFFGPGTRLTVL.